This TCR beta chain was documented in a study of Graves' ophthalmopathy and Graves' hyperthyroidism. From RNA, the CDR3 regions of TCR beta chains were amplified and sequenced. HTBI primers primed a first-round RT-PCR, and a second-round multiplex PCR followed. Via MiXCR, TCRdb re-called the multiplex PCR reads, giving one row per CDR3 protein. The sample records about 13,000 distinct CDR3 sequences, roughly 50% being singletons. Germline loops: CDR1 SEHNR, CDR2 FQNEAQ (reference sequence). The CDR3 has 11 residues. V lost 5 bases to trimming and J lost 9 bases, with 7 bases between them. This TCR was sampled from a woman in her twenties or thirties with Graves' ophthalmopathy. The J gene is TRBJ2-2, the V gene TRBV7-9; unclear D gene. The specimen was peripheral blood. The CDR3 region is CASSPIRELFF. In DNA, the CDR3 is TGTGCCAGCAGCCCCATCAGGGAGCTGTTTTTT.